Shown below are 13 T cell receptor beta chains from a single sample sequenced in a study of radiation and T cells in renal cell carcinoma. The data were produced by immunoSEQ multiplex PCR, yet TCRdb's version contains in-frame clones alone and is incomplete. The repertoire holds around 180,000 clones, 88% seen once, with about 11% in the top ten. As to time point: blood 4 weeks post-SBRT, at nephrectomy. Treatment in this sample: 15 Gy SBRT to primary tumor, nephrectomy 4 weeks later. The sample in question was blood, obtained from a patient whose treatment included radiotherapy and nephrectomy. Receptors were obtained from a woman aged 50 to 60 with renal cell carcinoma.

This rearrangement joins TRBV30 to TRBJ1-2; D call uncertain. The ends were cut back, 3 bases at V and 1 base at J, with 3 bases in the middle. Looked up from germline, CDR1 is GTSNPN and CDR2 is SVGIG (reference sequence). This CDR3 comprises 11 residues. The CDR3 loop reads CAWSVNYGYTF. Written as DNA, the CDR3 is TGTGCCTGGAGCGTTAACTATGGCTACACCTTC.

There are a few counts of this clone. The rearrangement links TRBV29-1 to TRBJ1-1, with D hard to call. Per the germline V gene, CDR1 is SQVTM and CDR2 is ANQGSEA. The CDR3 totals 13 residues. With 2 bases removed from V and 4 bases from J, the gap between germline ends came to 11 bases. In nucleotides, the CDR3 is TGCAGCGTTGAAAGTCAGCCTGGCACTGAAGCTTTCTTT. This encodes CSVESQPGTEAFF.

The chain has TRBV15 and TRBJ1-3; D call uncertain. Per the germline V gene, CDR1 is LNHNV and CDR2 is YYDKDF (reference sequence). The ends were cut back, 1 base at V and 4 bases at J, with 5 bases in the middle. CDR3 length: 13 residues. The CDR3: CATSRVIGNTIYF. CDR3 in DNA: TGTGCCACCAGCAGAGTGATAGGAAACACCATATATTTT.

V is TRBV19 and J is TRBJ2-5; the D gene is possibly TRBD2 (6 bases). The CDR3 extends over 13 amino acids. Trimming removed 4 bases at V and 7 bases at J, with 13 bases between. Germline CDR1 is LNHDA and CDR2 is SQIVND (reference sequence). CDR3 coding DNA: TGTGCCAGTAGTACGTCGGACGGGGGGACCCAGTACTTC. Its translation: CASSTSDGGTQYF.

This clone was detected only once. This rearrangement joins TRBV15 to TRBJ1-2; D not resolved. Trimming stripped 1 base from V and 4 bases from J, with 10 bases between. The CDR3 spans 14 residues. Germline-derived CDR1 and CDR2 are LNHNV and YYDKDF (reference sequence). CDR3 bases: TGTGCCACCAGCAGAGCAGGAGGCGCCTATGGCTACACCTTC. It yields the protein CATSRAGGAYGYTF. The entire variable domain, with the rest obtained from reference TRBV15 and TRBJ1-2, is as follows: DAMVIQNPRYQVTQFGKPVTLSCSQTLNHNVMYWYQQKSSQAPKLLFHYYDKDFNNEADTPDNFQSRRPNTSFCFLDIRSPGLGDTAMYLCATSRAGGAYGYTFGSGTRLTVV.

The V call is TRBV7-9, the J call TRBJ2-7; 8 positions agree with TRBD1. V dropped 1 base and J dropped 3; count of bases not matched to a gene: 2. The germline CDR1 and CDR2 sequences are SEHNR and FQNEAQ (reference sequence). The CDR3 runs 14 residues. The CDR3 loop reads CASSLGTGNYEQYF. CDR3 in DNA: TGTGCCAGCAGCTTAGGGACAGGGAACTACGAGCAGTACTTC.

The rearrangement joins TRBV18 to TRBJ1-5, with D hard to call. The CDR3 contains 15 residues. Germline V lookup: CDR1 KGHSH, CDR2 LQKENI. The V and J ends lost 2 bases and 7 bases respectively, with 15 bases between them. The CDR3 loop is CASSPVVGGLQPQHF. DNA of the CDR3: TGTGCCAGCTCACCAGTAGTCGGTGGGTTACAGCCCCAGCATTTT.

This rearrangement joins TRBV6-1 to TRBJ2-1; 7 nucleotides align to TRBD1. CDR1 is MNHNS and CDR2 is SASEGT in the germline V gene. The V gene end was trimmed by 6 bases and the J gene end by 0 bases; junction bases not matched to a gene: 5. The CDR3 covers 15 residues. The CDR3 DNA sequence: TGTGCCAGCAGCGAAAAGGGGGCCTCCTACAATGAGCAGTTCTTC. Its protein is CASSEKGASYNEQFF.

The table lists this clone with a few counts. J is TRBJ1-1 and V is TRBV7-9; D uncertain. Trimming took off 3 bases at V and 6 bases at J, with 8 bases between the two ends. This CDR3 is 12 amino acids long. Germline-derived CDR1 and CDR2 are SEHNR and FQNEAQ (reference sequence). The CDR3 sequence is CASSFDFAEAFF. The CDR3 DNA sequence: TGTGCCAGCAGCTTCGACTTTGCTGAAGCTTTCTTT.

The chain joins TRBV4-2 to TRBJ1-2; D gene uncertain. Trimming took 0 bases from V and 1 from J, leaving 15 bases between them. CDR1 is LGHNA and CDR2 is YNFKEQ in the germline V gene. CDR3 length equals 17 residues. The CDR3 DNA follows: TGTGCCAGCAGCCAAGATTATCCCCAAATCTTTAACTATGGCTACACCTTC. Amino acids: CASSQDYPQIFNYGYTF.

J is TRBJ1-1 and V is TRBV6-1; 12 nucleotides match TRBD1. The CDR3 loop spans 13 amino acids. The V segment lost 3 bases and the J segment 10 bases; nucleotides outside the gene matches: 3. The germline V gene encodes CDR1 MNHNS and CDR2 SASEGT. CDR3 nucleotide sequence: TGTGCCAGCAGTGACCGGGACAGGGGGCCAGCTTTCTTT. Translated, it gives CASSDRDRGPAFF.

The chain uses TRBV5-1 and TRBJ2-1; 8 bases are shared with TRBD1. Germline V gives CDR1 SGHRS, CDR2 YFSETQ. The junction had 7 bases not matched to a gene; V was cut back by 4 bases and J by 4 bases. The CDR3 consists of 15 residues. CDR3 sequence reads: CASSGQGSRYNEQFF. The CDR3 DNA reads as TGCGCCAGCAGCGGACAGGGTTCCAGATACAATGAGCAGTTCTTC.

The genes are TRBV7-8 and TRBJ1-2, with D tentatively TRBD1 (5 bases). The germline gives CDR1 SGHVS, CDR2 FQNEAQ. Trimming left V 1 base short and J 0 bases short, with 27 bases between. CDR3 length equals 21 residues. The CDR3 reads CASSLVSRSYRGLKANYGYTF. The CDR3, as DNA: TGTGCCAGCAGCTTAGTATCGCGGTCGTACCGGGGCCTAAAAGCTAACTATGGCTACACCTTC.